These 6 T cell receptor beta chains were sequenced from one sample in a study of cytomegalovirus exposure and HLA in healthy donors. The repertoire was sequenced with immunoSEQ multiplex PCR; TCRdb's copy has only in-frame clones and lacks some. The sample yields tens of thousands of clones, over 85% seen once. The sequenced material came from PBMCs. The receptors were sampled from a woman aged 30 to 39 in good health and CMV-seropositive.

This clone was seen just once. V usage is TRBV5-5 and J usage is TRBJ2-3, with a possible D match to TRBD1 (7 bases). The V gene lost 0 bases and the J gene lost 0 bases, with 11 bases spanning the gap. The CDR3 is made up of 16 amino acids. Per the germline V gene, CDR1 is SGHKS and CDR2 is YYEKEE (reference sequence). The CDR3, as DNA: TGTGCCAGCAGCTTGGCGGGGGACAGCAGCACAGATACGCAGTATTTT. It yields the protein CASSLAGDSSTDTQYF.

This sequence joins TRBV6-1 and TRBJ2-2, with D perhaps TRBD1 (6 bases). Trimming removed 2 bases from V and 1 base from J, with 11 bases in between. The germline V gene encodes CDR1 MNHNS and CDR2 SASEGT. The CDR3 covers 16 residues. CDR3 nucleotides: TGTGCCAGCAGTGAACGAGGGGGATGGAACACCGGGGAGCTGTTTTTT. Its translation is CASSERGGWNTGELFF.

This clone was recorded a few times. The rearrangement links TRBV5-1 to TRBJ2-3; 7 nucleotides agree with TRBD1. The CDR3 contains 15 residues. Germline trimming cut 4 bases from V and 2 bases from J; bases unmatched to any gene: 7. Looked up from germline, CDR1 is SGHRS and CDR2 is YFSETQ. As DNA, the CDR3 is TGCGCCAGCAGCACAGGGGAACTGAACACAGATACGCAGTATTTT. Translated: CASSTGELNTDTQYF. The full variable domain, in which reference TRBV5-1 and TRBJ2-3 provide the parts outside the CDR3, is KAGVTQTPRYLIKTRGQQVTLSCSPISGHRSVSWYQQTPGQGLQFLFEYFSETQRNKGNFPGRFSGRQFSNSRSEMNVSTLELGDSALYLCASSTGELNTDTQYFGPGTRLTVL.

The chain couples TRBV20-1 to TRBJ2-3; D is unresolved. The CDR3 runs to 11 residues. V lost 5 bases, J lost 7 bases, and 10 bases lay in between. CDR1 and CDR2 from the germline V gene are DFQATT and SNEGSKA (reference sequence). This CDR3 is CSASLTNTQYF. The CDR3 nucleotides read TGCAGTGCTTCCCTTACTAATACGCAGTATTTT.

The chain joins TRBV4-2 to TRBJ2-5; 13 positions match TRBD2. Germline loops: CDR1 LGHNA, CDR2 YNFKEQ. Germline trimming cut 2 bases from V and 5 bases from J; bases unmatched to any gene: 8. The CDR3 runs to 17 residues. In DNA form, the CDR3 reads TGTGCCAGCAGCCAAACGACTAGCGGGAGGTTGCTGGAGACCCAGTACTTC. It codes for CASSQTTSGRLLETQYF.

The CDR3 loop reads CASSIDSRAGTYEQYF. The CDR3 region has the DNA TGTGCCAGTAGTATAGATAGCCGGGCGGGAACCTACGAGCAGTACTTC. The chain has TRBV19 and TRBJ2-7; TRBD2 is a possible D gene (6 bases). The CDR3 totals 16 residues. V dropped 0 bases and J dropped 2 bases, with 14 bases sitting between them. CDR1 and CDR2 (germline): LNHDA, SQIVND (reference sequence).